One and the same sample provided the 25 T cell receptor beta chains below, sequenced in a study of shared clonotypes between healthy human individuals. Sequencing used immunoSEQ multiplex PCR; TCRdb keeps in-frame clones, though not all of them. Among about 2.2 million clones listed, roughly 95% were seen once. In the naive CD8 group, cells lacked CD45RO and were positively selected for CCR7, so terminally differentiated effector memory CD45RA+ cells were left out. Sample: naive CD8+ T cells from PBMCs. The receptors derive from a man between 18 and 35 years old in good health. Some clones in this sample may be carry-over from other donors' samples.

About this clone itself: At one end, the junction sequence differs from germline, possibly due to a read error. The gene calls are TRBV25-1 and TRBJ2-5, with 10 bases matching TRBD2. The CDR3 has 17 residues. Per germline, CDR1 MGHDK and CDR2 SYGVNS. The DNA for the CDR3 is TGTGCCAGCTGTGAGAGGAGTATAGTAGCGGGGGGAGAGACCCAGTACTTC. Residues: CASCERSIVAGGETQYF.

This clone was found once. The V and J genes are TRBV7-6 and TRBJ1-3; D not certain. Trimming removed 6 bases from V and 4 bases from J, with 19 bases in between. Per the germline V gene, CDR1 is SGHVS and CDR2 is FNYEAQ. This CDR3 contains 16 residues. CDR3 DNA sequence: TGTGCCAGCAGTTCTGCACAGAACCCCCCCGGAAACACCATATATTTT. Protein: CASSSAQNPPGNTIYF.

V gene TRBV5-1 combines with J gene TRBJ1-1, with unresolved D. The germline V gene encodes CDR1 SGHRS and CDR2 YFSETQ. This CDR3 contains 13 residues. The V gene lost 7 bases and the J gene lost 1 base, with 11 bases spanning the gap. CDR3 DNA sequence: TGCGCCAGCCGCTGGGAGGGGAACACTGAAGCTTTCTTT. It codes for CASRWEGNTEAFF. The full variable domain, in which reference TRBV5-1 and TRBJ1-1 provide the parts outside the CDR3, is KAGVTQTPRYLIKTRGQQVTLSCSPISGHRSVSWYQQTPGQGLQFLFEYFSETQRNKGNFPGRFSGRQFSNSRSEMNVSTLELGDSALYLCASRWEGNTEAFFGQGTRLTVV.

V usage is TRBV7-2 and J usage is TRBJ1-4, with no clear D. There are 15 residues in the CDR3. The V gene lost 1 base and the J gene lost 7 bases, with 13 bases spanning the gap. CDR1 is SGHTA and CDR2 is FQGNSA in the germline V gene. The chain's CDR3 is CASSLDLGRGEKLFF. The DNA for the CDR3 is TGTGCCAGCAGCTTAGACCTTGGACGGGGTGAAAAACTGTTTTTT.

The chain carries TRBV19 and TRBJ2-7, with D maybe TRBD1 (6 bases). The CDR3 covers 16 residues. From germline, CDR1 is LNHDA and CDR2 SQIVND (reference sequence). Between the trimmed V and J ends, which lost 1 base and 2 bases, there was a span of 15 bases. In DNA form, the CDR3 reads TGTGCCAGTAGTATAGTTGGTCACAGGGCGGCCTACGAGCAGTACTTC. It is translated as CASSIVGHRAAYEQYF.

The V gene is TRBV27, the J gene TRBJ1-1; no definite D call. The germline CDR1 and CDR2 sequences are MNHEY and SMNVEV (reference sequence). Trimming pared 5 bases from V and 1 base from J, leaving 23 bases between. The CDR3 totals 18 residues. CDR3 protein: CASSPPNLPGQRNTEAFF. CDR3 nucleotide sequence: TGTGCCAGCAGTCCTCCTAACCTCCCGGGTCAGCGGAACACTGAAGCTTTCTTT.

The chain recombines TRBV7-9 with TRBJ2-7; D is undetermined. Germline V CDR1 and CDR2: SEHNR, FQNEAQ (reference sequence). The CDR3 covers 15 residues. V was cut by 3 bases and J by 6 bases, with 18 bases left in between. The CDR3 protein is CASSLINVRVGEQYF. The CDR3 bases are TGTGCCAGCAGCTTGATCAATGTCCGGGTTGGCGAGCAGTACTTC.

The CDR3 region is CASSRANWVNIQYF. Written as DNA, the CDR3 is TGTGCCAGCAGCAGGGCAAATTGGGTGAACATTCAGTACTTC. The chain couples TRBV28 to TRBJ2-4; possibly TRBD1 for D (5 bases). CDR1 MDHEN and CDR2 SYDVKM come from the germline V gene. The CDR3 loop spans 14 amino acids. V gave up 6 bases and J gave up 7 bases, with 16 bases separating them. The whole variable domain, remainder taken from reference TRBV28 and TRBJ2-4, is DVKVTQSSRYLVKRTGEKVFLECVQDMDHENMFWYRQDPGLGLRLIYFSYDVKMKEKGDIPEGYSVSREKKERFSLILESASTNQTSMYLCASSRANWVNIQYFGAGTRLSVL.

The chain is built from TRBV11-3 and TRBJ2-7; weak D call: TRBD2 (6 bases). This CDR3 contains 12 residues. V was clipped by 5 bases and J by 3 bases, with 8 bases between them. Germline V CDR1 and CDR2: SGHNT, YENEEA. This chain's CDR3 is CASSSSGYEQYF. The CDR3 DNA reads TGTGCCAGCAGCAGTAGCGGCTACGAGCAGTACTTC.

The CDR3 loop reads CASRQGAGITDTQYF. CDR3 coding DNA: TGTGCCAGCAGGCAGGGGGCGGGTATCACAGATACGCAGTATTTT. V usage is TRBV28 and J usage is TRBJ2-3, with 8 nucleotides matching TRBD1. CDR1 is MDHEN, CDR2 SYDVKM, per germline. CDR3 length: 15 residues. Trimming cost V 6 bases and J 2 bases; bases outside gene matches: 7.

V usage is TRBV10-3 and J usage is TRBJ2-7; D is unclear. Germline V lookup: CDR1 ENHRY, CDR2 SYGVKD. V was pared by 0 bases and J by 0 bases, with 12 bases between. The length of the CDR3 is 16 residues. DNA of the CDR3: TGTGCCATCAGTGAGTCAGTCAGCTTAAACTCCTACGAGCAGTACTTC. Translated: CAISESVSLNSYEQYF.

Comment on this clone: Other DNA sequences in the sample encode the same CDR3. The rearrangement joins TRBV15 to TRBJ2-5; 11 bases are a match to TRBD2. The CDR3 contains 15 residues. CDR1 LNHNV and CDR2 YYDKDF come from the germline V gene (reference sequence). With 3 bases clipped from V and 2 bases from J, the junction kept 2 bases outside the gene matches. The CDR3 is CATSRGTSGQETQYF. CDR3 nucleotide sequence: TGTGCCACCAGCAGGGGGACTAGCGGACAAGAGACCCAGTACTTC.

CDR3 protein: CASGGARHEQYF. In nucleotides, the CDR3 is TGTGCCAGCGGGGGGGCGAGGCACGAGCAGTACTTC. V usage is TRBV2 and J usage is TRBJ2-7, with a weak D call TRBD2 (7 bases). The length of the CDR3 is 12 residues. CDR1 is SNHLY and CDR2 is FYNNEI in the germline V gene. V lost 8 bases, J lost 5 bases, and 13 bases lay in between.

About this clone itself: The sample has other DNA sequences that encode this CDR3 too. The rearrangement links TRBV27 to TRBJ2-7; D is perhaps TRBD2 (5 bases). This CDR3 region has 13 residues. Trimming took off 0 bases at V and 4 bases at J, with 7 bases between the two ends. CDR1 and CDR2 (germline): MNHEY, SMNVEV (reference sequence). CDR3 amino acids: CASSLSSAYEQYF. As DNA, the CDR3 is TGTGCCAGCAGTTTATCTAGCGCGTACGAGCAGTACTTC.

This clone was observed a single time. V and J are TRBV9 and TRBJ1-3; maybe TRBD1 (5 bases). Trimming cost V 0 bases and J 11 bases, with 9 bases left between them. CDR1 and CDR2 from the germline V gene are SGDLS and YYNGEE. This CDR3 has 12 amino acids. The CDR3 loop reads CASSVGQGPIYF. DNA for the CDR3: TGTGCCAGCAGCGTAGGGCAGGGCCCCATATATTTT.

The chain joins TRBV27 to TRBJ1-1, with 7 bases fitting TRBD1. The CDR3 has 13 amino acids. Germline V gene sequence: CDR1 MNHEY, CDR2 SMNVEV (reference sequence). Trimming at V came to 6 bases and at J to 11 bases, leaving 12 bases not matched to a gene. CDR3 protein: CASSPTGAIEAFF. CDR3 in DNA: TGTGCCAGCAGCCCAACAGGGGCAATTGAGGCTTTCTTT.

The chain combines TRBV29-1 with TRBJ1-2; D perhaps matches TRBD1 (5 bases). V lost 6 bases and J lost 4, with 12 bases in between. CDR1 is SQVTM and CDR2 is ANQGSEA in the germline V gene. The CDR3 has 12 amino acids. The CDR3 DNA is TGCAGCGTGGGCAGGGAGGGCTATGGCTACACCTTC. The encoded protein is CSVGREGYGYTF.

This clone turned up a few times. Different DNA sequences within this sample yield the same CDR3. The rearrangement uses TRBV19 and TRBJ1-5; perhaps TRBD1 as D (5 bases). Per the germline V gene, CDR1 is LNHDA and CDR2 is SQIVND (reference sequence). CDR3 length: 14 amino acids. V was clipped by 3 bases and J by 1 base, with 7 bases between them. CDR3 DNA sequence: TGTGCCAGTAGTATCCGGGGGAGCAATCAGCCCCAGCATTTT. Its translation: CASSIRGSNQPQHF.

The chain combines TRBV27 with TRBJ1-5, with D tentatively TRBD1 (6 bases). Germline V lookup: CDR1 MNHEY, CDR2 SMNVEV (reference sequence). This CDR3 has 15 residues. V dropped 6 bases and J dropped 4 bases, with 16 bases sitting between them. This CDR3 is CASSVGTRGNQPQHF. CDR3 bases: TGTGCCAGCAGCGTAGGGACAAGGGGGAATCAGCCCCAGCATTTT.

The sample holds one count of this clone. For the CDR3, the DNA is TGTGCCAGCAGCGCGATAGACAGGGCCCCCCATCTCTCCGAGCAGTACTTC. It yields the protein CASSAIDRAPHLSEQYF. This chain connects TRBV9 to TRBJ2-7; 7 bases are shared with TRBD1. Germline assignment: CDR1 SGDLS and CDR2 YYNGEE. Trimming took 3 bases from V and 6 from J; bases not matched to a gene: 18. CDR3 length equals 17 residues.

Concerning this clone itself: Within the sample, other DNA sequences also encode this same CDR3. J is TRBJ2-1 and V is TRBV6-1, with D hard to call. Trimming left V 7 bases short and J 4 bases short, with 8 bases between. The germline V gene has CDR1 MNHNS and CDR2 SASEGT. This CDR3 region has 12 residues. CDR3 DNA sequence: TGTGCCAGCACTCCGCGGTACAATGAGCAGTTCTTC. It specifies CASTPRYNEQFF.

This clone has more than one count but fewer than ten. The chain links TRBV9 to TRBJ1-5; possibly TRBD1 for D (6 bases). The CDR3 has 14 residues. Germline V lookup: CDR1 SGDLS, CDR2 YYNGEE. V lost 4 bases and J 2 bases, leaving 10 bases between the germline ends. CDR3 nucleotides: TGTGCCAGCAGCAAGGCAGGGGGCAATCAGCCCCAGCATTTT. Protein: CASSKAGGNQPQHF.

On this clone: Other DNA sequences of this sample code for an identical CDR3. The chain joins TRBV19 to TRBJ2-1, with D possibly being TRBD1 or TRBD2 (7 bases each). Germline V gene sequence: CDR1 LNHDA, CDR2 SQIVND (reference sequence). V shed 2 bases and J shed 4 bases, with 12 bases lying between them. CDR3 length: 15 amino acids. DNA for the CDR3: TGTGCCAGTAGTATACAGGGGGAGGGTTACAATGAGCAGTTCTTC. This encodes CASSIQGEGYNEQFF.

The rearrangement uses TRBV27 and TRBJ2-1, with D maybe TRBD1 (5 bases). The CDR3 has 16 amino acids. V lost 3 bases and J 4 bases, leaving 16 bases between the germline ends. Per germline, CDR1 MNHEY and CDR2 SMNVEV (reference sequence). The CDR3, as DNA: TGTGCCAGCAGTTTCCAAGGACAAAGGTTATACAATGAGCAGTTCTTC. As protein: CASSFQGQRLYNEQFF.

Turning to this clone: The sample holds other DNA sequences that translate to the same CDR3. This chain uses TRBV9 with TRBJ2-5; no clear D gene. V was pared by 0 bases and J by 1 base, with 7 bases between. The V gene's germline CDR1 is SGDLS and CDR2 YYNGEE. This CDR3 has 14 residues. The CDR3: CASSVEVGQETQYF. The CDR3 DNA is TGTGCCAGCAGCGTAGAGGTAGGCCAAGAGACCCAGTACTTC.